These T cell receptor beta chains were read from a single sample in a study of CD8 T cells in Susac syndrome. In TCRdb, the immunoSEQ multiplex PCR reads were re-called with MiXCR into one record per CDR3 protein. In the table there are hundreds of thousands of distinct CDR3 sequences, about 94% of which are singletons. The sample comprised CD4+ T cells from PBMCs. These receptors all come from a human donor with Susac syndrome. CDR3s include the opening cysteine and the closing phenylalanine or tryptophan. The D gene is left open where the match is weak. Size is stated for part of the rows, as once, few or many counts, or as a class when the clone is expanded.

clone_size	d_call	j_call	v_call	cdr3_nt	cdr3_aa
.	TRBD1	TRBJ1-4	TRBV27	TGTGCCAGCAGTTTACGCGGGACAGGGTATGAAAAACTGTTTTTT	CASSLRGTGYEKLFF
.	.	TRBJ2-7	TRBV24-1	TGTGCCACCAGTGAAAGGGCGGAGCAGTACTTC	CATSERAEQYF
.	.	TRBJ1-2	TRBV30	TGTGCCTGGAGTGTATCAGGCAGGGTCTATGGCTACACCTTC	CAWSVSGRVYGYTF
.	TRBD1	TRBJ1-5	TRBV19	TGTGCCAGTACCGGGACAGGGACTCAGCCCCAGCATTTT	CASTGTGTQPQHF
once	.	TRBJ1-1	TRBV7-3	TGTGCCAGCAGCGCATCCTATGGGGGCACTGAAGCTTTCTTT	CASSASYGGTEAFF
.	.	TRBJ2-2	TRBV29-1	TGCAGCGTTGTTGCAAACGACAGAAACACCGGGGAGCTGTTTTTT	CSVVANDRNTGELFF
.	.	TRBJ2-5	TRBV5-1	TGCGCCAGTTCGGGACGGACATTGGCCCAGTACTTC	CASSGRTLAQYF
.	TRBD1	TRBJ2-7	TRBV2	TGTGCCAGCACCTCCTGGAGGACAGGGGACGAGCAGTACTTC	CASTSWRTGDEQYF
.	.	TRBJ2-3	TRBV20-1	TGCAGTGCTAGGTGGCAGACAGATACGCAGTATTTT	CSARWQTDTQYF
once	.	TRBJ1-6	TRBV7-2	TGTGCCAGCAGACCGGGACCGAATAATTCACCCCTCCACTTT	CASRPGPNNSPLHF
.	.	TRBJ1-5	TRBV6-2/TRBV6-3	TGTGCCAGCAGTTACTCCCCGGACAGCGATCAGCCCCAGCATTTT	CASSYSPDSDQPQHF
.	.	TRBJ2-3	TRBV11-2	TGTGCCAGCGGGCTCGGACGGGATACGCAGTATTTT	CASGLGRDTQYF
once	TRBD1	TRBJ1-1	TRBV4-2	TGTGCCAGCAGCCAGTCCGACAGGGGTCTTAACACTGAAGCTTTCTTT	CASSQSDRGLNTEAFF
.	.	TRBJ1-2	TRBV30	TGTGCCTGGAGTACCAGGGACTACGGCTACACCTTC	CAWSTRDYGYTF
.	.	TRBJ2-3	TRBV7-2	TGTGCCAGCAGCCCGGACCGCACTAGCACAGATACGCAGTATTTT	CASSPDRTSTDTQYF
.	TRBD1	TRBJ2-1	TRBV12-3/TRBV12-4	TGTGCCAGCAGTTTGACGGGACAGGGTGCGAATGAGCAGTTCTTC	CASSLTGQGANEQFF
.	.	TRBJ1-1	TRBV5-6	TGTGCCAGCAGCCAAACCACGAGGTACACTGAAGCTTTCTTT	CASSQTTRYTEAFF
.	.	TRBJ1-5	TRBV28	TGTGCCAGCTCAGGTGTAGGGCAGCCCCAGCATTTT	CASSGVGQPQHF